This T cell receptor beta chain stems from a study of T cells after yellow fever vaccination. Study results and caveats: Detected again after the booster were most primary-vaccination clones, at 96% CD4 and about 90% CD8.

This clonotype was observed a handful of times. The antigen remains unidentified. This CDR3 region has 13 residues. Germline V gives CDR1 LGHDT, CDR2 YNNKEL (reference sequence). V lost 1 base, J lost 9 bases, and 12 bases lay in between. TCR cDNA was made by 5'RACE template switching, adding a universal primer site and UMIs. TCRdb passed the 5' RACE reads through MiXCR, listing each CDR3 protein once. The sample has around 360,000 distinct CDR3 sequences; approximately 10% are singletons. The chain carries TRBV3-1 and TRBJ1-2; D is unclear. Source: PBMCs, taken on the day of the first yellow fever vaccination. This TCR was recovered from a man younger than 35 who received the YFV17D yellow fever vaccine. The DNA for the CDR3 is TGTGCCAGCAGCCAAGGGGGAGGGTTTAGCTACACCTTC. Its translation: CASSQGGGFSYTF. The full variable domain, completed using reference TRBV3-1 and TRBJ1-2, is DTAVSQTPKYLVTQMGNDKSIKCEQNLGHDTMYWYKQDSKKFLKIMFSYNNKELIINETVPNRFSPKSPDKAHLNLHINSLELGDSAVYFCASSQGGGFSYTFGSGTRLTVV.